This T cell receptor beta chain stems from a study of cytomegalovirus exposure and HLA in healthy donors. PCR used 60 Vbeta primers and 13 Jbeta primers. TCRdb's copy holds only in-frame clones and misses some; the assay was immunoSEQ multiplex PCR. The sample records some 190,000 clones, about 85% being singletons. The sequencing input was PBMCs. This TCR derives from a girl between 10 and 17 years old in good health and CMV-seropositive.

The CDR3 bases are TGCAGCGTACCCCGTCGGGACTATGGCTACACCTTC. The encoded protein is CSVPRRDYGYTF. The chain uses TRBV29-1 and TRBJ1-2; D is ambiguous. The CDR3 contains 12 residues. V gave up 6 bases and J gave up 3 bases, with 11 bases separating them. Per germline, CDR1 SQVTM and CDR2 ANQGSEA.